This T cell receptor beta chain was observed in a study of identical twins. The V end was cut by 8 bases, the J end by 4 bases, with 9 bases between. CDR1 ENHRY and CDR2 SYGVKD come from the germline V gene. The CDR3 sequence is 13 residues long. One entry per CDR3 protein, called by TCRdb with MiXCR from the 5' RACE reads. This table has under 300,000 distinct CDR3 sequences, about 8% appearing once. The sample holds many counts of this clonotype. These data also formed part of another study, on yellow fever vaccine responses in identical twins. That work states: On the reported evidence, twins' vaccine T cell responses seemed partly convergent and partly personalized.

Sample: CD8+ T cells sorted from blood. The chain carries TRBV10-3 and TRBJ2-6; D assignment may be TRBD1 or TRBD2 (6 bases each). The receptor was isolated from a woman aged 18-29 years in good health. The CDR3 here is CAIGGPGANVLTF. CDR3 coding DNA: TGTGCCATCGGGGGGCCCGGGGCCAACGTCCTGACTTTC.